This T cell receptor beta chain comes out of a study of blood T cells in healthy people across ages. Study-wide background: In model experiments, template switching was able to capture about one barcoded beta molecule for every two T cells that were present.

Roughly 10 milliliters of peripheral blood were drawn from each donor into EDTA-treated tubes. Sample-barcoded 5' priming and a J-beta primer mix drove a second PCR of 7 to 11 cycles. TCRdb redid the calling of the 5' RACE reads with MiXCR, one entry per CDR3 protein. This sample has about 640,000 distinct CDR3 sequences, with about 30% found just once. The sequenced sample was blood. The TCR originated in an elderly woman in good health.

CDR3 sequence: CSVSDRGRGRNEQFF. The CDR3 DNA is TGCAGCGTTTCGGACCGGGGCAGGGGACGAAATGAGCAGTTCTTC. The genes are TRBV29-1 and TRBJ2-1, with D possibly TRBD1 on 6 matching bases. The CDR3 sequence is 15 residues long. Germline V gene lookup returns CDR1 SQVTM and CDR2 ANQGSEA. V was trimmed by 5 bases and J by 7 bases, leaving 21 bases between them.